This T cell receptor (beta chain) stems from a study of cytomegalovirus exposure and HLA in healthy donors. Study results and limitations: V- and J-gene trimming of TCR beta was linked (in a later analysis) to a missense DCLRE1C variant. Several of the most significant clusters appeared, in a later analysis, to be linked to common viral pathogens.

Use of 60 Vbeta and 13 Jbeta primers characterized the PCR. Sequencing was performed with immunoSEQ multiplex PCR; in TCRdb, only in-frame clones are kept and a portion is missing. The sample lists roughly 78,000 clones, about two thirds occurring once. There are a few counts of this clone. Its cognate antigen is unknown. The sequenced material came from PBMCs. The receptor's source is a man under 40 in good health and CMV-seropositive.

CDR3 bases: TGCGCCAGCAGTTCTCCAGGGGTGGCTGGAAACACCATATATTTT. It specifies CASSSPGVAGNTIYF. This chain links TRBV10-2 with TRBJ1-3, with D possibly TRBD1 on 6 matching bases. This CDR3 has 15 amino acids. CDR1 and CDR2 from the germline V gene are WSHSY and SAAADI. The V end was cut by 5 bases, the J end by 2 bases, with 13 bases between.